This T cell receptor beta chain was recovered during a study of cytomegalovirus exposure and HLA in healthy donors (dated by TCRdb to the late 2010s). About the full investigation: According to an earlier analysis of around 600 of the donors, about 179 million T cells yielded roughly 110 million unique TCR beta sequences and less than 300 Gb of sequence data. An early release that covered 640 HLA-typed donors contained approximately 290 gigabases of sequencing data and some 87 million unique TCR sequences. Among the roughly 400 genotyped donors, around 81% belonged to the genetic ancestry cluster associated with self-reported Caucasian donors. The study aimed to test whether cataloging public T cell receptors could reveal signatures of past pathogen exposure. The study used immunosequencing to profile the T cell repertoires of several hundred subjects and linked those repertoires to cytomegalovirus serostatus. Besides the first cohort of more than 650 subjects, a separate validation cohort made up of some 110 different subjects was used. To predict cytomegalovirus infection status, the study combined high-throughput TCR immunosequencing, statistical association of individual TCRs with disease status, and machine learning. To study patterns of TCR occurrence, a later analysis re-analyzed previously published TCR beta repertoires from under 750 donors and added high-resolution HLA genotyping. In the later analysis, no new phenotypic data were used to find candidate immune exposures; instead, reliance was placed on TCR beta sequences and their occurrence across donors. An earlier analysis of 587 of the donors applied high-throughput TCR beta sequencing to assess whether each TCR beta V gene segment acted as functional or pseudogenic. Alongside the repertoire data, information on donor age, sex, ethnicity and CMV serostatus was compiled. A later genetic analysis used genome-wide SNP genotypes for about 55% of the 666 donors, treating that subset as a discovery cohort. All discovery cohort repertoires had been generated on a single sequencing platform. Both class I and class II loci were covered by HLA typing, at four-digit resolution. The number of typed donors differed by locus: about 620-630 for A, B, C, DRB1 and DQB1; some 500 for DQA1; about 600 for DPA1; and around 450 for DPB1. Because of strong linkage in the cohort, five DR-DQ haplotypes were treated as single units for association and clustering. Across 300 to 400 genotyped donors of the cohort, an average of approximately 220,000 unique TCR beta nucleotide sequences per donor were sequenced, and roughly 18% of those sequences were non-productive.

The library was made by the immunoSEQ multiplex PCR assay. For the multiplex PCR, a mixture combining 60 forward primers for TCR Vbeta segments and 13 reverse primers for TCR Jbeta segments was used. The CDR3 region of rearranged TCR beta genes was amplified from genomic DNA by a multiplex PCR assay. The Illumina HiSeq System was used to sequence the amplified TCR beta libraries as 87-base-pair reads. The authors processed their data as follows. Across the 640 or so repertoires, a later analysis counted 60 million to 90 million unique TCR beta chains, 9 million to 14 million of which were shared by at least two donors. A nearest-neighbor algorithm error-corrected the raw reads and collapsed the reads into unique sequences, merging closely related sequences to remove PCR and sequencing errors. V, D and J gene segments were assigned by aligning CDR3 sequences to IMGT reference sequences. For a sequence to be retained, at least a six-nucleotide match to both a V gene segment and a J gene segment was required. Rearrangements were called productive when the CDR3 lacked stop codons and stayed in frame with V and J; all others were non-productive. CDR3 was defined by IMGT convention, running from the second conserved V-encoded cysteine to the conserved J-encoded phenylalanine. The earlier analysis of more than 450 of the donors excluded sequences that lacked an unambiguous match to a single V gene segment. An earlier analysis of approximately 590 of the donors classified V segments as functional when productive rearrangements were above 56.7% and as segregating when the standard deviation between donors was above 5%. To diagnose cytomegalovirus status from the catalog of TCR beta chain sequences, a statistical classification framework was built. In a later analysis, V and J genes were assigned by comparing TCR nucleotide sequences against IMGT/GENE-DB human TR gene sequences. In a later analysis, CDR3 sequences and most-parsimonious VDJ recombination scenarios were assigned using the TCRdist pipeline. In a later analysis, every TCR beta chain was defined by the combination of its CDR3 amino acid sequence and its V-gene family, and reads without a unique V-gene family were dropped. In a later analysis, 550 to 650 highly shared, low-generation-probability nucleotide sequences were removed to address suspected cross-contamination and a sequencing artifact. For each public chain, a later analysis derived a clonal expansion index from normalized ranks of inferred template counts within each repertoire. A later analysis computed generation probabilities with a VDJ recombination model fitted to out-of-frame rearrangements, and checked the results against IGoR. In a later analysis, hypergeometric tests were used to score TCR-TCR, TCR-HLA and TCR-CMV co-occurrence, with a repertoire-size bias correction applied to TCR pairs. A later analysis estimated false discovery rates by permuting HLA or CMV assignments 20 times. In a later analysis, co-occurring TCRs were grouped with DBSCAN, and TCRdist sequence similarity was added when clustering was performed within HLA-allele-positive subsets. For co-occurrence clustering, repertoires with fewer than 30,000 or more than 120,000 public chains were excluded, along with a handful of repertoires with anomalous nucleotide sharing. TCRdb obtained this table from immuneACCESS and retained in-frame rearrangements with V and J assigned. These tables miss some clones; where compared with another copy, unresolved V genes account for less than half of the shortfall, and the remainder is unexplained. The V and J calls and clone size come from that table; D and trimming were worked out from the DNA. The table for this sample records some 70,000 clones. The ten top clones hold roughly 0.8% of the sample.

General study outcomes and caveats: The earlier analysis of approximately 540 of the donors excluded approximately 17 rarely observed V segments, including chromosome 9 orphons, because counts were too low. A later analysis found that HLA-associated TCR beta chains were more clonally expanded and had lower generation probabilities than equally common non-associated chains. The authors suggested that the approach could potentially be generalized to other disease states and immunological phenotypes. In a later analysis, some 18,000 TCR beta sequences were associated with specific HLA alleles at a false discovery rate of 0.05. Immune exposure information for the cohort was limited to CMV serostatus. A total of about 150 TCR beta chains were listed by the study as associated with cytomegalovirus. A later analysis reported that several top co-occurrence clusters appeared linked to parvovirus B19, influenza, CMV and Epstein-Barr virus. A further reported finding was that TCR beta sequences accurately predicted the HLA-A and HLA-B alleles for most subjects in the first cohort. Across donors, most TCR sequences were observed very rarely, whereas some public TCRs were present in many individuals. Compared with the approximately 710-donor mean, donors in an Asian-associated ancestry cluster had fewer N-insertions in productive TCRs, according to a later genetic analysis. This cohort had only TCR beta chains sequenced, and the lack of alpha or paired-chain data limited which features could be detected. Because the 87-base-pair reads could not distinguish some IMGT-functional V segments, including TRBV6-2 and TRBV6-3, those segments were excluded. A few of the identified cytomegalovirus-associated TCR beta chains were confirmed in vitro to be specific for cytomegalovirus antigens. Cytomegalovirus status was reported to be diagnosed by the classifier with high specificity and sensitivity in both the original and validation cohorts. In a later analysis, TCR association rates were found to vary across HLA loci, with the most associated TCRs seen for DRB1 alleles and the fewest for HLA-C alleles. Linkage disequilibrium might explain the correlated functional status among segregating V segments, but an unknown experimental factor could not be ruled out. When HLA alleles, especially DR and DQ, strongly co-occurred, attributing TCR associations to individual alleles was difficult. V-gene and J-gene trimming of TCR beta chains was associated with a missense DCLRE1C variant in a later genetic analysis, and the association was replicated in an independent cohort. Presence/absence analyses assumed roughly uniform sequencing depth across donors, an assumption that may not hold. HLA typing was unavailable for some donors at each locus, so association tests used only the typed subset. According to a later analysis, most CMV-associated TCR beta chains appeared to be HLA-restricted, and the HLA associations seemed to be driven largely by CMV exposure. A group of highly shared sequence variants was considered likely to be a technical artifact of the sequencing pipeline. In an earlier analysis of around 600 of the donors, most TCR beta V segments were observed in productive rearrangements about 90% or about 30% of the time, broadly matching IMGT annotations.

In total, around 600 healthy bone marrow donors made up the cohort. At the time of sampling, every cohort member was nominally healthy, though immune exposures that went unrecorded were likely present. The donor tested CMV seronegative and was one of the 352 seronegative cohort members. Each donor provided a peripheral blood sample, and peripheral blood mononuclear cells were used for TCR beta sequencing. Genomic DNA was extracted from the blood cell samples with the Qiagen DNeasy Blood Extraction Kit. Compared with germline, V lacks 5 bases and J lacks 5 bases; bases without a gene match: 11. The CDR3 goes from the cysteine to the phenylalanine over 16 residues. The DNA shown is the 48-base CDR3, in frame from base 1. The germline V gene (reference sequence) sets CDR1 to MNHNY and CDR2 to SVGAGI. Comment on this clone: The target of this receptor is not known.

The clonotype originates from a boy younger than 18 in good health and CMV-seronegative. The sample was PBMCs. This sequence uses TRBV6-6 and TRBJ1-1, with 10 bases aligning to TRBD1. The base sequence is TGTGCCAGCAGTGCGAAGACAGGGGGCCTGATGACTGAAGCTTTCTTT. It translates as CASSAKTGGLMTEAFF.